The subject of this entry is one TCR beta chain. Its antigen is still unknown. The data stem from a study of cytomegalovirus exposure and HLA in healthy donors. PCR primers comprised 60 Vbeta and 13 Jbeta primers. Assay used: immunoSEQ multiplex PCR; TCRdb lists only in-frame clones, some missing. The sample holds 85,000 to 130,000 clones, around 82% seen once. There are 14 residues in the CDR3. Trimming shortened V by 3 bases and J by 4 bases, and 10 bases separated the two germline ends. Germline V gives CDR1 WSHSY, CDR2 SAAADI. The study, taken as a whole, reports: Analysis was performed later, and it showed HLA-associated TCR beta chains to be more clonally expanded than equally common others. Many donors shared some public TCRs, even though most TCR sequences were rare. It is likely that the observed cluster of highly shared sequence variants was a sequencing artifact.

Sequenced sample: PBMCs. The chain recombines TRBV10-2 with TRBJ2-1; TRBD2 is a possible D gene (7 bases). The TCR originated in a man between 45 and 60 years old in good health and CMV-seronegative. The CDR3 spells CASSDGGAYNEQFF. DNA of the CDR3: TGCGCCAGCAGTGATGGGGGGGCTTACAATGAGCAGTTCTTC.